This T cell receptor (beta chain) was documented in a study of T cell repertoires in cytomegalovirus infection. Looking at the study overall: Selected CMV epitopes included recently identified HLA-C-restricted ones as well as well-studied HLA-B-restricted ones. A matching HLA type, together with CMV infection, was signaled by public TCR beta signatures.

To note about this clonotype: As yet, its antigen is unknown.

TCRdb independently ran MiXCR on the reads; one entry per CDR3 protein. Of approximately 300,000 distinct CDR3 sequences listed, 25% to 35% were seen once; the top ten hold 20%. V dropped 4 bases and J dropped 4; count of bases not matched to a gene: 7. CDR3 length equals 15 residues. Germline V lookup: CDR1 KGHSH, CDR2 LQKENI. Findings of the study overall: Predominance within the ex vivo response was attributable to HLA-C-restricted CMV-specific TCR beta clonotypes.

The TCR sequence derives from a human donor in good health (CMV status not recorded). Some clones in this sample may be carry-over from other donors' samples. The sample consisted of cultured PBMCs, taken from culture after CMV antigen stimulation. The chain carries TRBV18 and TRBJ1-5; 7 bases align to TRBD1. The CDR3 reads CASSRTGQPNQPQHF. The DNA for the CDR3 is TGTGCCAGCTCACGGACAGGACAACCTAATCAGCCCCAGCATTTT.